This T cell receptor beta chain was recovered during a study of T cells in Graves' hyperthyroidism and ophthalmopathy. Uncontrolled infection, other autoimmune disease, pregnancy or lactation barred patients from enrollment. Orbital computed tomography and thyroid ultrasound, together with serum TRAb and thyroxine and clinical symptoms, were used for diagnoses. Trimming took off 2 bases at V and 7 bases at J, with 17 bases between the two ends. The CDR3 is made up of 15 amino acids. CDR1 is LNHDA, CDR2 SQIVND, per germline (reference sequence). Researchers amplified the TCR beta CDR3 regions from RNA transcripts. First-round RT-PCR targeting the TCR CDR3 was performed with the HTBI primer set. Via MiXCR, TCRdb re-called the multiplex PCR reads, giving one row per CDR3 protein. Here the sample spans fewer than 550,000 distinct CDR3 sequences, approximately 15% being singletons.

The gene calls are TRBV19 and TRBJ1-2; TRBD1 might be the D (6 bases). This receptor was identified in a woman younger than 35 with Graves' hyperthyroidism. Sequencing was done on a sample of blood. The CDR3 DNA reads as TGTGCCAGTAGTATACGCGGGCCAGGGGAAATTGGCTACACCTTC. Amino acids: CASSIRGPGEIGYTF.